The table lists the clone carrying this T cell receptor beta chain with a few counts. This entry belongs to a study of immune evolution from preneoplasia to lung adenocarcinoma. The repertoire was sequenced with immunoSEQ multiplex PCR; TCRdb's copy has only in-frame clones and lacks some. The profile covers 8,500 to 13,000 clones, with roughly 80% appearing a single time and roughly 3.5% taken by the ten largest. CDR1 MDHEN and CDR2 SYDVKM come from the germline V gene. This CDR3 is built from 13 residues. The germline V and J ends were trimmed by 3 bases and 0 bases, with 4 bases remaining between them. Patient tissue came from resections in Japan or China, 2014–2017.

The V call is TRBV28, the J call TRBJ2-3; D is undetermined. The specimen sequenced was FFPE minimally invasive lung adenocarcinoma tissue. The receptor was derived from a person in their 70s with lung adenocarcinoma. CDR3 bases: TGTGCCAGCAGTTTGCGTAGCACAGATACGCAGTATTTT. Amino acid sequence: CASSLRSTDTQYF.